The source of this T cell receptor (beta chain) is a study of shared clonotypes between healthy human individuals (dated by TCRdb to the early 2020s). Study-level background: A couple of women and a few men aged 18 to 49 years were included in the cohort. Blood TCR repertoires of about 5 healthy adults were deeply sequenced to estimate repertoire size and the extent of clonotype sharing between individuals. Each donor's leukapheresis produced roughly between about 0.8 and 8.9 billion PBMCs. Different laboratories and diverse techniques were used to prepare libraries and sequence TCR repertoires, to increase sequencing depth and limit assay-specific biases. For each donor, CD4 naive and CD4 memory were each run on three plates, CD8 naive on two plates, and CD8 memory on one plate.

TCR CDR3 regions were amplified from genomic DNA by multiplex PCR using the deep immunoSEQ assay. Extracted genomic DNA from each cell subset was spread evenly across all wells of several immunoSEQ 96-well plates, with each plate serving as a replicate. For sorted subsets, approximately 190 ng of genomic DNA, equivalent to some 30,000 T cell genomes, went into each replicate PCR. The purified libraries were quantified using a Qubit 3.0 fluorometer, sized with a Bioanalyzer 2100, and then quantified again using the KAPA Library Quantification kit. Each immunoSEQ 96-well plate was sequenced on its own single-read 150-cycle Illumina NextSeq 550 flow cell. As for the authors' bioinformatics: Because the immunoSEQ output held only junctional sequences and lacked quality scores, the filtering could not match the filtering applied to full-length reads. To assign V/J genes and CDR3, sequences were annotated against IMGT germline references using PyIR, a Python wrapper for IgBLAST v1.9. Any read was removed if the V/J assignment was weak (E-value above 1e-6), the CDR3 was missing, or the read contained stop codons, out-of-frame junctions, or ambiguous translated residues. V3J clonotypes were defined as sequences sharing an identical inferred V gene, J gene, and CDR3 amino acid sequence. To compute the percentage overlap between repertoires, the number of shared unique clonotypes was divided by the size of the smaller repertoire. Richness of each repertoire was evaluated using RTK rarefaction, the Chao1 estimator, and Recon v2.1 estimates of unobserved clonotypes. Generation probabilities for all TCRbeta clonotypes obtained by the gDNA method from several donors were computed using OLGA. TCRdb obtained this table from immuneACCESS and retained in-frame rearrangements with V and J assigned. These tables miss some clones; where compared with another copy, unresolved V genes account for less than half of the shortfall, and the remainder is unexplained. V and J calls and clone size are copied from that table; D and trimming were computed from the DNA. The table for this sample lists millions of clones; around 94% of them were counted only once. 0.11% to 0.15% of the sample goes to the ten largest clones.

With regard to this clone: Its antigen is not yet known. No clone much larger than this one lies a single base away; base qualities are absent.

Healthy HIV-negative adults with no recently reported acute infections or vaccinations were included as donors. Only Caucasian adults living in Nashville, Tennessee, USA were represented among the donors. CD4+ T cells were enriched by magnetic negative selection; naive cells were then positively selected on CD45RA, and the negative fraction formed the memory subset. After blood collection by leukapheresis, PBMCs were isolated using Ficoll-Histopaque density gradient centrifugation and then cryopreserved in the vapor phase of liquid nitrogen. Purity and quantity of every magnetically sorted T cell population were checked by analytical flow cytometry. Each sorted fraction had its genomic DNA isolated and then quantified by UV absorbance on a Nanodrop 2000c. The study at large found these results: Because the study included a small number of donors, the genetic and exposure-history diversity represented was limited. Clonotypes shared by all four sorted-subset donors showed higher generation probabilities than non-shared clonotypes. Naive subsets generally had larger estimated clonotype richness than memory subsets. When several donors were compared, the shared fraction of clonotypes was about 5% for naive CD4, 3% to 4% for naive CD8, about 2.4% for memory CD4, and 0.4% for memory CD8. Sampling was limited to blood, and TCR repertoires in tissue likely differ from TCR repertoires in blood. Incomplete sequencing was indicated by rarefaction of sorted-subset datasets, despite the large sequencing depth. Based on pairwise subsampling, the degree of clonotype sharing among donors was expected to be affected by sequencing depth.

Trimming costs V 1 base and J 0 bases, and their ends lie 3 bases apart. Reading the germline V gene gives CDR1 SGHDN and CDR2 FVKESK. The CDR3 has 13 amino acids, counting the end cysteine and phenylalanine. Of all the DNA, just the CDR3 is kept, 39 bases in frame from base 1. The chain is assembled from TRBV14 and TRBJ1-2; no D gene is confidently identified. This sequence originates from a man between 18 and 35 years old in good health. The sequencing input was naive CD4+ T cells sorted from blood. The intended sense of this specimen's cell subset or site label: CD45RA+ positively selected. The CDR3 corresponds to CASSQVSNYGYTF. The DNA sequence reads TGTGCCAGCAGCCAAGTATCTAACTATGGCTACACCTTC.